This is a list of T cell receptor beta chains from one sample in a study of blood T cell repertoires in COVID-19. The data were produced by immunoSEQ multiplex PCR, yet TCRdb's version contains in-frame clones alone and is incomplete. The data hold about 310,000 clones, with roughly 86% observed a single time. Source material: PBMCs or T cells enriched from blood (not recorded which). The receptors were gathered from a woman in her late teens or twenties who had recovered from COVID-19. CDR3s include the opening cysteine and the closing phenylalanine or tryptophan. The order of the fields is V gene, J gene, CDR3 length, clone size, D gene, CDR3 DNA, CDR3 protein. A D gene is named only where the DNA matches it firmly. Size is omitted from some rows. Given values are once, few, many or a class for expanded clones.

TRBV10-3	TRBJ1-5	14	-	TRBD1	TGTGCCATCAGGGGGACAGGAACGAATCAGCCCCAGCATTTT	CAIRGTGTNQPQHF
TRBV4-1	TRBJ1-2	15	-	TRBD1	TGCGCCAGCAGCCTATTGACAGGGGATGACTATGGCTACACCTTC	CASSLLTGDDYGYTF
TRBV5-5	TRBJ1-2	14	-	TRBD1	TGTGCCAGCAGCGTCCCATCAGGGGGCGACGGCTACACCTTC	CASSVPSGGDGYTF
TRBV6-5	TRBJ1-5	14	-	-	TGTGCCAGCAGTTACTTGGCCGGCAATCAGCCCCAGCATTTT	CASSYLAGNQPQHF
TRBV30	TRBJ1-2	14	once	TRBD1	TGTGCCTGGAGTCTACAGGGGGCAGCTCACGGCTACACCTTC	CAWSLQGAAHGYTF
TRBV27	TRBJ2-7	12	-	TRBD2	TGTGCCAGCAGTCCCCGTCCCTGCGGGGGGGCATGG	CASSPRPCGGAW
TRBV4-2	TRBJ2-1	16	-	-	TGTGCCAGCAGCCAAGATGTAGCTCTCTCCTACAATGAGCAGTTCTTC	CASSQDVALSYNEQFF
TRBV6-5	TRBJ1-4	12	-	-	TGTGCCAGCAGTTCCATTGGGCGTAGACTGTTTTTT	CASSSIGRRLFF
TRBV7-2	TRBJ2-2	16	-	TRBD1	TGTGCCAGCAGTTGGAAAGGGGGCAAAATTACCGGGGAGCTGTTTTTT	CASSWKGGKITGELFF
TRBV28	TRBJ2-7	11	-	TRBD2	TGTGCCAGCAGTTCGTCCCGACTAGCGTACTTC	CASSSSRLAYF
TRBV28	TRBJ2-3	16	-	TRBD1	TGTGCCAGCAGTCTCACACAGGGGGCGCTTATGGATACGCAGTATTTT	CASSLTQGALMDTQYF
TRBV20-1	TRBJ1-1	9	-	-	TGCAGTACAAGCACTGAAGCTTTCTTT	CSTSTEAFF
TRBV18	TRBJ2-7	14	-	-	TGTGCCAGCTCACCAACGGTATTAGAAGACGAGCAGTACTTC	CASSPTVLEDEQYF
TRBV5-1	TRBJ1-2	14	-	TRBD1	TGCGCCAGCAGCCTCCCCTCTCCGGGACAGGGTTTCACCTTC	CASSLPSPGQGFTF
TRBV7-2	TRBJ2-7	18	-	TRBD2	TGTGCCAGCAGCTCCGAACCGGGACTAGCGCTCAGCTCCTACGAGCAGTACTTC	CASSSEPGLALSSYEQYF
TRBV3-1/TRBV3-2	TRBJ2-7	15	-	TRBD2	TGTGCCAGCAGCCAAGACGTGGGAGGGTCCTACGAGCAGTACTTC	CASSQDVGGSYEQYF
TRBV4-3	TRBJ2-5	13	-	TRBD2	TGCGCCAGCAGCCAAGCGTGGACTAGCGCCCAGTACTTC	CASSQAWTSAQYF
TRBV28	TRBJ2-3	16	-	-	TGTGCCAGCAGTTTAGGTCTAGCGCGAAGCACAGATACGCAGTATTTT	CASSLGLARSTDTQYF
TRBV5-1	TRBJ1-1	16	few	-	TGCGCCAGCAGCGCAACCCCCTGGGGGGGTAGCACTGAAGCTTTCTTT	CASSATPWGGSTEAFF
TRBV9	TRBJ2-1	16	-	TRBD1	TGTGCCAGCAGCTCCCCGGGACAGGGGGTCGTTGATGAGCAGTTCTTC	CASSSPGQGVVDEQFF
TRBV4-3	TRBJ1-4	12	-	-	TGCGCCAGCAGCCAAACAAGAGAAAAACTGTTTTTT	CASSQTREKLFF
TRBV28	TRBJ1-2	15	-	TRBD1	TGTGCCAGCAGTTTATGGGCAGGGGGAACCTATGGCTACACCTTC	CASSLWAGGTYGYTF